Below, 9 T cell receptor beta chains from the same sample are listed, as sequenced in a study of T cell changes during pregnancy in multiple sclerosis. Sequenced by immunoSEQ multiplex PCR; TCRdb stores in-frame clones only, minus some. The data show tens of thousands of clones, with 90% seen just once and about 0.4% held by the top ten. The input for sequencing was CD4+ T cells from peripheral blood mononuclear cells, taken in the second trimester of pregnancy. The receptors here all came from a female donor with multiple sclerosis, enrolled in a pregnancy study.

The rearrangement uses TRBV23-1 and TRBJ1-2; TRBD1 might be the D (6 bases). TRBV23-1 is an ORF, and what it does is uncertain. The CDR3 covers 17 residues. Trimming left V 4 bases short and J 0 bases short, with 18 bases between. The CDR3 spells CASSLRGFGFANYGYTF. The CDR3 DNA is TGCGCCAGCAGTCTTAGGGGGTTCGGTTTCGCTAACTATGGCTACACCTTC.

The table lists this clone with a count of one. The V call is TRBV5-1, the J call TRBJ2-7; perhaps TRBD2 as D (7 bases). The CDR3 consists of 15 residues. Trimming removed 4 bases from V and 4 bases from J, with 18 bases in between. CDR1 and CDR2 (germline): SGHRS, YFSETQ. This chain's CDR3 is CASSPGAGAGYEQYF. The DNA of the CDR3 is TGCGCCAGCAGCCCAGGCGCGGGGGCAGGGTACGAGCAGTACTTC.

CDR3 sequence reads: CASSVGTGWNYGYTF. The CDR3, as DNA: TGTGCCAGCAGTGTTGGGACAGGGTGGAACTATGGCTACACCTTC. The chain combines TRBV2 with TRBJ1-2; TRBD1 aligns across 9 bases. The CDR3 has 15 residues. Per the germline V gene, CDR1 is SNHLY and CDR2 is FYNNEI. J was trimmed by 2 bases and V by 4 bases; bases with no gene match: 5.

Here the CDR3 DNA reads TGTGCCAGCAGCGTAGAACAGGGAGTGAGCACTGAAGCTTTCTTT. Encoded protein: CASSVEQGVSTEAFF. The gene calls are TRBV9 and TRBJ1-1; a weak D match, TRBD1 (6 bases). The CDR3 loop spans 15 amino acids. Trimming stripped 0 bases from V and 4 bases from J, with 13 bases between. Germline CDR1 is SGDLS and CDR2 is YYNGEE.

This clone was seen a handful of times. The chain employs TRBV2 and TRBJ1-6; D uncertain. The germline V gene has CDR1 SNHLY and CDR2 FYNNEI. Trimming pared 7 bases from V and 10 bases from J, leaving 11 bases between. The CDR3 runs 12 residues. Here the CDR3 reads CASNGENSPLHF. CDR3 bases: TGTGCCAGCAACGGGGAAAACTCACCCCTCCACTTT.

The rearrangement uses TRBV30 and TRBJ2-1, with TRBD2 matching over 10 bases. Germline V gene lookup returns CDR1 GTSNPN and CDR2 SVGIG (reference sequence). The junction had 5 bases not matched to a gene; V was cut back by 4 bases and J by 5 bases. The length of the CDR3 is 14 residues. The CDR3 DNA is TGTGCCTGGAATGGTCTAGCGGGGGACAATGAGCAGTTCTTC. It translates to CAWNGLAGDNEQFF.

The rearrangement uses TRBV7-2 and TRBJ2-5; the match to TRBD2 covers 9 bases. Germline CDR1 and CDR2: SGHTA and FQGNSA. J lost 4 bases, V lost 5 bases, and 5 bases had no gene match. This CDR3 is 14 amino acids long. The CDR3 region has the DNA TGTGCCAGCAGCCCCCTTAGCGGGAGAGAGACCCAGTACTTC. The encoded protein is CASSPLSGRETQYF. The entire variable domain, with the rest obtained from reference TRBV7-2 and TRBJ2-5, is as follows: GAGVSQSPSNKVTEKGKDVELRCDPISGHTALYWYRQSLGQGLEFLIYFQGNSAPDKSGLPSDRFSAERTGGSVSTLTIQRTQQEDSAVYLCASSPLSGRETQYFGPGTRLLVL.

This chain uses TRBV7-3 with TRBJ2-5; D remains ambiguous. The CDR3 contains 14 residues. Trimming removed 1 base at V and 5 bases at J, with 11 bases between. Germline CDR1 SGHTA, CDR2 FQGTGA. CDR3 region: CASSLMAGGETQYF. For the CDR3, the DNA is TGTGCCAGCAGCTTAATGGCAGGTGGTGAGACCCAGTACTTC.

There are a few counts of this clone. The V and J genes are TRBV25-1 and TRBJ1-3, with 9 positions matching TRBD1. Per germline, CDR1 MGHDK and CDR2 SYGVNS. CDR3 size: 13 residues. With 6 bases clipped from V and 7 bases from J, the junction kept 4 bases outside the gene matches. The CDR3 loop is CASSRTGDNTIYF. Written as DNA, the CDR3 is TGTGCCAGCAGCCGGACAGGGGATAACACCATATATTTT.